This TCR beta chain was retrieved from a study of vaccination effects on CD4 cells after COVID-19. Study at large: After the second dose, samples were taken at median day 72.

V was cut by 2 bases and J by 1 base, with 15 bases left in between. The germline V gene encodes CDR1 SGHKS and CDR2 YYEKEE (reference sequence). The CDR3 totals 16 residues. Some clones are missing from TCRdb's copy, which holds only in-frame ones; the method was immunoSEQ multiplex PCR. Of about 50,000 clones listed, over 60% are singletons. Before any sequencing was done, the ViraFEST assay used viral peptide pools to expand antigen-specific CD4+ T cells. The authors isolated CD4+ T cells after around 9 days of culture. Two doses of either BNT162b2 or mRNA-1273 were given to each participant. Half-medium changes using IL-2 medium occurred on days 3 and 7. As to this clone: The target antigen is unknown.

This chain links TRBV5-5 with TRBJ1-1; no clear D gene. This TCR was recovered from a human donor who received a COVID-19 vaccine. This specimen was CD4+ T cells from PBMCs cultured with HCoV-OC43 spike peptides, taken after COVID-19 vaccination. Subset indicated: HCoV-OC43 spike overlapping peptide pool stimulation. In nucleotides, the CDR3 is TGTGCCAGCAGCTTTTTCGTATGGACCGAGAACACTGAAGCTTTCTTT. It yields the protein CASSFFVWTENTEAFF.